This TCR beta chain stems from a study of blood T cell repertoires in COVID-19. TCRdb keeps only in-frame clones here, not all; method: immunoSEQ multiplex PCR. The data hold about 200,000 clones, with 94% observed a single time. Between the trimmed V and J ends, which lost 1 base and 6 bases, there was a span of 9 bases. The CDR3 loop spans 13 amino acids. Germline loops: CDR1 SGHNT, CDR2 YYREEE (reference sequence). The gene calls are TRBV5-4 and TRBJ2-3; D might be TRBD2 (5 bases). The receptor comes from a man aged 30-40 years with COVID-19, enrolled during active disease. The sequenced sample was peripheral blood. The chain's CDR3 is CASSLFRGDTQYF. DNA for the CDR3: TGTGCCAGCAGCTTGTTTAGAGGGGATACGCAGTATTTT.